One and the same sample provided the 5 T cell receptor beta chains below, sequenced in a study of tumor-infiltrating lymphocytes in oesophageal squamous cell carcinoma (dated by TCRdb to between 2015 and 2016). Receptor libraries were prepared by PCR. This sample was sequenced with an Illumina HiSeq 2000. In-frame beta chains were kept once TCRdb had trimmed the public reads at Q25 with fastp and called clones with MiXCR. Each entry merges the rows of one CDR3 protein and shows their most common DNA and genes. The sample table contains under 7,500 distinct CDR3 sequences; only one count was recorded for around 15% of them. The top ten clones comprise roughly 25% of the sample. Sequenced sample: normal esophageal tissue next to the tumor. These receptors originate from a male donor with esophageal squamous cell carcinoma.

This clonotype has only a few counts. V is TRBV5-5 and J is TRBJ2-3; TRBD2 matches 9 bases. Germline trimming cut 4 bases from V and 1 base from J; bases unmatched to any gene: 13. Per germline, CDR1 SGHKS and CDR2 YYEKEE (reference sequence). CDR3 size: 18 residues. The CDR3 sequence is CASSGSVRGGLGTDTQYF. The CDR3 nucleotides are TGTGCCAGCAGCGGATCTGTGCGGGGGGGCCTGGGCACAGATACGCAGTATTTT.

This clonotype was counted at least ten times. The V call is TRBV6-1, the J call TRBJ2-2, with D unresolved. This CDR3 is 11 amino acids long. With 8 bases removed from V and 3 bases from J, the gap between germline ends came to 4 bases. CDR1 and CDR2 from the germline V gene are MNHNS and SASEGT. The CDR3 loop reads CASGHTGELFF. The CDR3 DNA sequence: TGTGCCAGCGGCCACACCGGGGAGCTGTTTTTT.

This clonotype was detected once. The CDR3 end shows no conserved phenylalanine or tryptophan, and so a read error is likely. The chain links TRBV12-3 or TRBV12-4 to TRBJ2-5; TRBD2 agrees at 11 bases. The tail of the sequence fits TRBJ2-1 better, so the J call may be wrong. The CDR3 is made up of 14 amino acids. As DNA, the CDR3 is TGTGCTAGCAGTCTAGCGGGGGGACCCAATGAGCAGTTCTCC. Protein: CASSLAGGPNEQFS.

In its sample, this clonotype was seen many times. The V gene is TRBV11-2, the J gene TRBJ1-1; the D is unclear. This CDR3 has 12 residues. Per the germline V gene, CDR1 is SGHAT and CDR2 is FQNNGV. The V and J ends lost 1 base and 5 bases respectively, with 5 bases between them. CDR3 residues: CASSLVQTEAFF. CDR3 sequence (DNA): TGTGCCAGCAGCTTAGTCCAGACTGAAGCTTTCTTT.

This clonotype occurred a few times. This chain connects TRBV12-3 or TRBV12-4 to TRBJ2-2; TRBD1 matches 7 bases. Unmatched junction bases numbered 5, after V lost 6 bases and J lost 1 base. CDR3 size: 15 residues. The CDR3 nucleotides are TGTGCCAGCAGCTACCGACAGGGGAACACCGGGGAGCTGTTTTTT. Encoded protein: CASSYRQGNTGELFF.